This T cell receptor (beta chain) was profiled in a study of blood T cell repertoires in COVID-19. Sequencing used immunoSEQ multiplex PCR; TCRdb keeps in-frame clones, though not all of them. This table holds about 220,000 clones, about four fifths found once. Everyone who took part was about 18 to 89 years old, and they came from about two dozen US areas. Assignments of participants to cohorts depended upon their own reported clinical history. V was pared by 4 bases and J by 3 bases, with 16 bases between. The CDR3 is made up of 15 amino acids. Germline CDR1 and CDR2: SGHAT and FQNNGV. Source material: PBMCs or T cells enriched from blood (not recorded which). The source is a woman aged 45-65 years who had been exposed to COVID-19. This chain joins TRBV11-2 and TRBJ2-7, with D perhaps matching TRBD1 (5 bases). As DNA, the CDR3 is TGTGCCAGCAGCTCCGACAGTAAGATGAGCTACGAGCAGTACTTC. Amino acids: CASSSDSKMSYEQYF.